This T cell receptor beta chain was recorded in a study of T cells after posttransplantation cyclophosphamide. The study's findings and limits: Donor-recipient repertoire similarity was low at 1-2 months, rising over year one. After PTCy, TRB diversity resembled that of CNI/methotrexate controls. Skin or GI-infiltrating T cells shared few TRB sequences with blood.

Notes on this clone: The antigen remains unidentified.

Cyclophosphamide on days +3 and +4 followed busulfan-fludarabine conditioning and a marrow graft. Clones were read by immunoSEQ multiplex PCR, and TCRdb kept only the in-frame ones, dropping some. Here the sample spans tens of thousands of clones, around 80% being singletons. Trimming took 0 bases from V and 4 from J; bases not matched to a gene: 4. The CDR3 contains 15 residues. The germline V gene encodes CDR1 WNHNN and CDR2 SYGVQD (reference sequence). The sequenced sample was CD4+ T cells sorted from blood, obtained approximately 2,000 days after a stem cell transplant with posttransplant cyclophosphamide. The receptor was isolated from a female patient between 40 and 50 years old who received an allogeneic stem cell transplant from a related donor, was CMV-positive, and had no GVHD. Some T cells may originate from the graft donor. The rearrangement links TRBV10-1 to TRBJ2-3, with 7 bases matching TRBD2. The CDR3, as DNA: TGCGCCAGCAGTGAGTCAGCGGGGTTCGCAGATACGCAGTATTTT. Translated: CASSESAGFADTQYF.